The TCR beta chain described here comes from a study of beta chain features in type 1 diabetes. Study results and caveats: Amplification by PCR could prefer shorter templates, with the same effect in patients and controls.

Germline lookup yields CDR1 MGHRA and CDR2 YSYEKL. Deletions cut 4 bases from V and 2 bases from J, with 13 bases between. The CDR3 loop spans 15 amino acids. This clone was counted a few times. Its antigen is not known. The whole isolated RNA underwent reverse transcription, so sequencing captured expressed TCRB transcripts. Regulatory, naive and central memory T cell samples averaged around 3.6 million reads. Produced via immunoSEQ multiplex PCR; TCRdb's table is partial and in-frame only. The sample has approximately 340,000 clones, about 15% seen once. The sequencing sample was made of naive CD4+ T cells from blood. The V call is TRBV4-1, the J call TRBJ2-3; D possibly corresponds to TRBD2 (5 bases). The sequence derives from a woman between 18 and 29 years old in good health. CDR3 amino acids: CASSPGKRSTDTQYF. The CDR3 DNA sequence: TGCGCCAGCAGCCCCGGAAAGCGGTCCACAGATACGCAGTATTTT.